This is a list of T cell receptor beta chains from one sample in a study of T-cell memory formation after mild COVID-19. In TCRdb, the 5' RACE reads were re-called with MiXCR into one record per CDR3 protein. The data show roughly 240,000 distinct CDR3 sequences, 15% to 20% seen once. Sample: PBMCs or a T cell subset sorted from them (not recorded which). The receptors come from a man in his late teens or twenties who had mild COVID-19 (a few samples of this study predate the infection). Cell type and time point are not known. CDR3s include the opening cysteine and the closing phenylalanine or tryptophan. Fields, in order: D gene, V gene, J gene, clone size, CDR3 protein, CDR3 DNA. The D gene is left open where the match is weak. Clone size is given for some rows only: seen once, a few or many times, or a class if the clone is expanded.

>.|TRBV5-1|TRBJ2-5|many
CASSLEGYRETQYF
TGCGCCAGCAGCTTGGAAGGGTATCGCGAGACCCAGTACTTC
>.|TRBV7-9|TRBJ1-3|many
CASSRHIPSGNTIYF
TGTGCCAGCAGCCGTCACATCCCCTCTGGAAACACCATATATTTT
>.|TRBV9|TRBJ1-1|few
CASSVRVEWDTEAFF
TGTGCCAGCAGCGTAAGGGTTGAATGGGACACTGAAGCTTTCTTT
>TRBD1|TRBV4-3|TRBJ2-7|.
CASSQDSRTGPYEQYF
TGCGCCAGCAGCCAAGATTCCAGGACAGGGCCCTACGAGCAGTACTTC
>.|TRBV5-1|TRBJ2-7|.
CASSLGHGGYEQYF
TGCGCCAGCAGCTTGGGACATGGGGGTTACGAGCAGTACTTC
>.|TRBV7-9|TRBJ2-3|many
CASSSADTQYF
TGTGCCAGCAGCTCTGCAGATACGCAGTATTTT
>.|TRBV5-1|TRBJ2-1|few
CASSPVRGNEQFF
TGCGCCAGCAGCCCGGTGAGGGGCAATGAGCAGTTCTTC
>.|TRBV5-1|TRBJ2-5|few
CASSTLMGIETQYF
TGCGCCAGCAGCACCCTCATGGGGATCGAGACCCAGTACTTC
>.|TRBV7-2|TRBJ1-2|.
CASSLNQGNGYTF
TGTGCCAGCAGCTTAAATCAGGGTAATGGCTACACCTTC
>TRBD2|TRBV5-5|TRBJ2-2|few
CASSLLAGNTGELFF
TGTGCCAGCAGCTTACTAGCGGGTAACACCGGGGAGCTGTTTTTT
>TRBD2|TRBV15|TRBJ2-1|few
CATSRDSGGNEQFF
TGTGCCACCAGCAGAGATTCGGGAGGGAATGAGCAGTTCTTC
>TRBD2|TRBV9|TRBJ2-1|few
CASSVTSGGHNEQFF
TGTGCCAGCAGCGTTACTAGCGGGGGCCACAATGAGCAGTTCTTC
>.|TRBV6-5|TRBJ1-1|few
CASSYDGHTEAFF
TGTGCCAGCAGTTATGACGGACACACTGAAGCTTTCTTT
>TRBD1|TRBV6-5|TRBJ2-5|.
CASSYGDRVQETQYF
TGTGCCAGCAGTTACGGGGACAGGGTCCAAGAGACCCAGTACTTC
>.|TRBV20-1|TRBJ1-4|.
CSLSRSSREKLFF
TGCAGTTTATCGAGGTCGTCGAGGGAAAAACTGTTTTTT
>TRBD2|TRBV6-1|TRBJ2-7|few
CASSEAGTSLDEQYF
TGTGCCAGCAGTGAAGCGGGGACTAGCCTCGACGAGCAGTACTTC
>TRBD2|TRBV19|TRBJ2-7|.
CASSIAGASYEQYF
TGTGCCAGTAGCATAGCGGGGGCCTCCTACGAGCAGTACTTC
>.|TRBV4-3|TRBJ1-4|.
CASSHAQNSNEKLFF
TGCGCCAGCAGCCACGCACAGAACAGTAATGAAAAACTGTTTTTT
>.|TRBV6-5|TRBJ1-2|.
CASSPSGDYGYTF
TGTGCCAGCAGTCCTTCGGGGGACTATGGCTACACCTTC
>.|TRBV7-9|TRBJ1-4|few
CASSPTTGEVEKLFF
TGTGCCAGCAGCCCCACGACGGGCGAAGTTGAAAAACTGTTTTTT
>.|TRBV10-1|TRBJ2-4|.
CAPDRGLAKNIQYF
TGCGCCCCAGACCGTGGACTAGCCAAAAACATTCAGTACTTC
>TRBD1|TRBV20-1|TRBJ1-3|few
CSVRQGASGNTIYF
TGCAGTGTCAGACAGGGGGCATCTGGAAACACCATATATTTT
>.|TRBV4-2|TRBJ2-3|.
CASSQENRLTDTQYF
TGTGCCAGCAGCCAAGAGAACAGACTCACAGATACGCAGTATTTT
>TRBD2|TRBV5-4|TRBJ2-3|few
CASSPGGLAGGQRGDTQYF
TGTGCCAGCAGCCCGGGGGGACTAGCGGGGGGGCAAAGGGGAGATACGCAGTATTTT
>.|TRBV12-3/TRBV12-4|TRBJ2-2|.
CASSFSGYGTGELFF
TGTGCCAGCAGTTTCTCTGGGTATGGCACCGGGGAGCTGTTTTTT
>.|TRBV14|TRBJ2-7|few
CASSQGPGYSYEQYF
TGTGCCAGCAGCCAAGGACCCGGATACTCCTACGAGCAGTACTTC
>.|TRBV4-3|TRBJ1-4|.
CASSQVGSVREKLFF
TGCGCCAGCAGCCAAGTGGGGTCGGTTAGGGAAAAACTGTTTTTT
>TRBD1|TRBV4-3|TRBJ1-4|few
CASSQEGPGQGNDEKLFF
TGCGCCAGCAGCCAAGAAGGACCGGGACAGGGGAATGATGAAAAACTGTTTTTT
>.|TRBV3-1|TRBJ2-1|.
CASSKTIIGDEQFF
TGTGCCAGCAGCAAGACTATAATAGGGGATGAGCAGTTCTTC
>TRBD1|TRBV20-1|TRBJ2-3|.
CSASSGQGATDTQYF
TGCAGTGCTAGTTCCGGACAGGGGGCCACAGATACGCAGTATTTT
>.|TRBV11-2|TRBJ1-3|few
CASSAVSGNTIYF
TGTGCCAGCAGCGCAGTCTCTGGAAACACCATATATTTT
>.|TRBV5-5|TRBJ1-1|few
CASSLVDGTEAFF
TGTGCCAGCAGCTTGGTGGACGGCACTGAAGCTTTCTTT
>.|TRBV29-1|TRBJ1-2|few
CSAGGGPHYGYTF
TGCAGCGCTGGGGGGGGGCCGCACTATGGCTACACCTTC
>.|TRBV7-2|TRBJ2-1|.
CASSLGRAPWEQFF
TGTGCCAGCAGCTTAGGGCGGGCCCCCTGGGAGCAGTTCTTC
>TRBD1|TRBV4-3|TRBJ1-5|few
CASSPRTGNNQPQHF
TGCGCCAGCAGCCCTAGGACAGGAAATAATCAGCCCCAGCATTTT
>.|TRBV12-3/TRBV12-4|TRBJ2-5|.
CASRHGQSPGETQYF
TGTGCCAGCAGGCATGGACAGTCGCCCGGGGAGACCCAGTACTTC
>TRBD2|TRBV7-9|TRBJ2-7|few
CASSLLAGGYGEQYF
TGTGCCAGCAGCTTACTGGCGGGGGGGTACGGCGAGCAGTACTTC
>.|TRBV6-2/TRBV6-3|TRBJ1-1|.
CASSYRVETEAFF
TGTGCCAGCAGTTACAGGGTAGAGACTGAAGCTTTCTTT
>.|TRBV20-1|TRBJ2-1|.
CSARHRNVYNEQFF
TGCAGTGCTAGGCACCGGAACGTGTACAATGAGCAGTTCTTC
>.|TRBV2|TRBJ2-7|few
CASRPRVSYEQYF
TGTGCCAGCAGGCCCAGGGTTTCCTACGAGCAGTACTTC
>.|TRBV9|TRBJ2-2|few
CASSVEGVTGELFF
TGTGCCAGCAGCGTAGAAGGGGTCACCGGGGAGCTGTTTTTT